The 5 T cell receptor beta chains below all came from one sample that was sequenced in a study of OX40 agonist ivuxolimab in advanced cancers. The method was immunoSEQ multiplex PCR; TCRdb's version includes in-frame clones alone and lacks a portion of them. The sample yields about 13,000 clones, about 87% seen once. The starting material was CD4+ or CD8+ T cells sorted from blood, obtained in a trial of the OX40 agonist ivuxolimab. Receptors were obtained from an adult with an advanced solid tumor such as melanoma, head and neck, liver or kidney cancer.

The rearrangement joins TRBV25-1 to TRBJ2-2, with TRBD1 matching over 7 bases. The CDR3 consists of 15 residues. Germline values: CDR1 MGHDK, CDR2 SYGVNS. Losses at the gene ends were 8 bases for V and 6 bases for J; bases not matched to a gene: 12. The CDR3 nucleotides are TGTGCCAGCGGATCCGGGACAGCTGACGCCGGGGAGCTGTTTTTT. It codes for CASGSGTADAGELFF.

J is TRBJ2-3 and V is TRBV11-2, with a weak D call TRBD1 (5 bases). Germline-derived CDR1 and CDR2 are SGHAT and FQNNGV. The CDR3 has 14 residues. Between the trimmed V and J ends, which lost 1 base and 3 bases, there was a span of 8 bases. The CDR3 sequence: CASSLGAGTDTQYF. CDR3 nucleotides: TGTGCCAGCAGCTTAGGAGCAGGGACAGATACGCAGTATTTT. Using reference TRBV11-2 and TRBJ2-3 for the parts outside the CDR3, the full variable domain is EAGVAQSPRYKIIEKRQSVAFWCNPISGHATLYWYQQILGQGPKLLIQFQNNGVVDDSQLPKDRFSAERLKGVDSTLKIQPAKLEDSAVYLCASSLGAGTDTQYFGPGTRLTVL.

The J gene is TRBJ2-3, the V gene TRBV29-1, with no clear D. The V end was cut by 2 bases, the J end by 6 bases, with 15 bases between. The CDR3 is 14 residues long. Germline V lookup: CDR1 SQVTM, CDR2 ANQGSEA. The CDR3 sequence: CSVETSFLGDTQYF. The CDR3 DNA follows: TGCAGCGTTGAAACCTCCTTCCTAGGGGATACGCAGTATTTT.

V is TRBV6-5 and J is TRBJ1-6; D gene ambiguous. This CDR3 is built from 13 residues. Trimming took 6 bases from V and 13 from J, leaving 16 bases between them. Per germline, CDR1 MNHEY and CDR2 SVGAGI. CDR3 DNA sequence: TGTGCCAGCAGAGAACTATTAAAATCGCCCCTCCACTTT. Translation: CASRELLKSPLHF.

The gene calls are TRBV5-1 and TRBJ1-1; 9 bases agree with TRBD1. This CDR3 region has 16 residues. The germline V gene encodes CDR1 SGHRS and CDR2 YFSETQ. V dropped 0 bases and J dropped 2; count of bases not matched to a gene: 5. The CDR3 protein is CASSLEGQGYNTEAFF. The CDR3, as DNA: TGCGCCAGCAGCTTGGAGGGACAGGGTTATAACACTGAAGCTTTCTTT.